Below, 29 T cell receptor beta chains from the same sample are listed, as sequenced in a study of OX40 agonist ivuxolimab in advanced cancers. Profiled with immunoSEQ multiplex PCR; TCRdb holds only in-frame clones, not every one. The table lists 65,000 to 75,000 clones, 82% of them singletons, with 0.4% to 0.45% in the top ten. Sample: CD4+ or CD8+ T cells sorted from blood, taken in a trial of the OX40 agonist ivuxolimab. The origin of the receptors is an adult with an advanced solid tumor such as melanoma, head and neck, liver or kidney cancer.

The rearrangement links TRBV5-4 to TRBJ2-7; possible D gene TRBD2, 6 bases. V lost 0 bases and J 2 bases, leaving 12 bases between the germline ends. The germline gives CDR1 SGHNT, CDR2 YYREEE (reference sequence). The CDR3 extends over 15 amino acids. DNA of the CDR3: TGTGCCAGCAGCTTGGACCCGGGCGGGGCCTACGAGCAGTACTTC. Its translation is CASSLDPGGAYEQYF.

The chain couples TRBV11-2 to TRBJ1-1, with unresolved D. The germline CDR1 and CDR2 sequences are SGHAT and FQNNGV. The CDR3 is made up of 14 amino acids. Trimming cost V 4 bases and J 3 bases, with 12 bases left between them. In DNA, the CDR3 is TGTGCCAGCAGCTGGAGAGGGTCCGACACTGAAGCTTTCTTT. Translated: CASSWRGSDTEAFF.

This clone was seen a handful of times. Other DNA sequences of this sample code for an identical CDR3. V gene TRBV30 combines with J gene TRBJ1-4; 7 positions agree with TRBD1. The germline gives CDR1 GTSNPN, CDR2 SVGIG (reference sequence). This CDR3 spans 14 amino acids. V was pared by 0 bases and J by 5 bases, with 3 bases of the junction left unmatched. DNA for the CDR3: TGTGCCTGGAGTGTAGAGGGGGCGAATGAAAAACTGTTTTTT. Translated, it gives CAWSVEGANEKLFF.

This clone appeared a few times. V is TRBV4-1 and J is TRBJ1-1, with TRBD1 matching 8 bases. Germline values: CDR1 MGHRA, CDR2 YSYEKL. V lost 0 bases to trimming and J lost 10 bases; unmatched junction nucleotides: 10. The CDR3 is 15 amino acids. CDR3 in amino acids: CASSQDLRTGLVAFF. The CDR3 nucleotides read TGCGCCAGCAGCCAAGATCTCAGGACAGGGTTGGTAGCTTTCTTT.

V gene TRBV29-1 combines with J gene TRBJ2-7; 12 nucleotides agree with TRBD2. The CDR3 totals 16 residues. V was clipped by 1 base and J by 6 bases; unmatched bases: 10. Germline lookup yields CDR1 SQVTM and CDR2 ANQGSEA. The CDR3 DNA is TGCAGCGTTGAAGGCCGGGCTAGCGGGAGGGTTGGCGAGCAGTACTTC. It codes for CSVEGRASGRVGEQYF.

This rearrangement joins TRBV18 to TRBJ2-1, with D possibly TRBD1 on 5 matching bases. CDR1 and CDR2 from the germline V gene are KGHSH and LQKENI. This CDR3 is built from 16 residues. The V and J ends lost 6 bases and 6 bases respectively, with 21 bases between them. The CDR3 sequence is CASSLTDRPGSNEQFF. The CDR3 DNA is TGTGCCAGCTCCCTGACAGACAGACCTGGGTCCAATGAGCAGTTCTTC.

This chain joins TRBV29-1 and TRBJ2-5, with 9 bases that match TRBD2. CDR1 SQVTM and CDR2 ANQGSEA come from the germline V gene. The V segment lost 5 bases and the J segment 10 bases; nucleotides outside the gene matches: 11. The CDR3 consists of 13 residues. CDR3 in amino acids: CSVPSSGSSHQYF. The CDR3 nucleotides read TGCAGCGTTCCAAGTAGCGGGAGCTCCCACCAGTACTTC.

The chain is built from TRBV25-1 and TRBJ1-1; D is ambiguous. Germline CDR1 reads MGHDK; CDR2 reads SYGVNS. The CDR3 has 14 amino acids. Deletions cut 3 bases from V and 3 bases from J, with 11 bases between. The CDR3 region has the DNA TGTGCCAGCAGTGATTGGAGGGTTGACACTGAAGCTTTCTTT. This sequence encodes CASSDWRVDTEAFF.

This clone has only one observation. This chain connects TRBV28 to TRBJ2-3; D not certain. Per germline, CDR1 MDHEN and CDR2 SYDVKM. V shed 6 bases and J shed 2 bases, with 6 bases lying between them. The CDR3 runs 12 residues. CDR3 amino acids: CASSPITDTQYF. CDR3 DNA sequence: TGTGCCAGCAGCCCCATCACAGATACGCAGTATTTT.

The CDR3 spells CASSSAGTRNTDTQYF. CDR3 sequence (DNA): TGTGCCAGCAGCTCGGCCGGGACTAGGAACACAGATACGCAGTATTTT. This chain uses TRBV7-2 with TRBJ2-3; 8 nucleotides agree with TRBD2. The CDR3 sequence is 16 residues long. Unmatched junction bases numbered 8, after V lost 4 bases and J lost 2 bases. Germline CDR1 SGHTA, CDR2 FQGNSA.

For the CDR3, the DNA is TGCGCCAGCAGCTTGGTCACAGGGACGAAGAACACTGAAGCTTTCTTT. Translated: CASSLVTGTKNTEAFF. V and J are TRBV5-1 and TRBJ1-1; a weak D match, TRBD1 (6 bases). Looked up from germline, CDR1 is SGHRS and CDR2 is YFSETQ. The V end was cut by 0 bases, the J end by 1 base, with 13 bases between. The CDR3 totals 16 residues.

The chain joins TRBV27 to TRBJ2-5; 9 positions agree with TRBD2. The CDR3 spans 16 residues. V shed 2 bases and J 3 bases; nucleotides not matched to a gene: 7. Germline CDR1 is MNHEY and CDR2 is SMNVEV (reference sequence). Written as DNA, the CDR3 is TGTGCCAGCAGTTTACGCGGGAGGGCCGCTAAAGAGACCCAGTACTTC. Protein sequence: CASSLRGRAAKETQYF.

V usage is TRBV28 and J usage is TRBJ1-5; 8 bases match TRBD1. Germline assignment: CDR1 MDHEN and CDR2 SYDVKM. The CDR3 runs 15 residues. V was clipped by 6 bases and J by 6 bases; unmatched bases: 10. The CDR3 region has the DNA TGTGCCAGCAGAACGACAGGGGAGAGAATTCAGCCCCAGCATTTT. Its protein is CASRTTGERIQPQHF.

This sequence joins TRBV21-1 and TRBJ1-1; TRBD1, the table's D call, lacks a check against the DNA. TRBV21-1 is flagged as a pseudogene. The CDR3 sequence is 19 residues long. CDR3 in DNA: TGTGCCAGCAGCACCGAAAATGGGGACAGCGAGGCGCGTAACACTGAAGCTTTCTTT. This codes for CASSTENGDSEARNTEAFF.

This chain connects TRBV5-1 to TRBJ2-1, with D unclear. The length of the CDR3 is 17 residues. Germline assignment: CDR1 SGHRS and CDR2 YFSETQ. Deletions cut 0 bases from V and 5 bases from J, with 18 bases between. For the CDR3, the DNA is TGCGCCAGCAGCTTGGCCCCCCCGGGCTTGGGGAACAATGAGCAGTTCTTC. As protein: CASSLAPPGLGNNEQFF.

This clone was observed a handful of times. The gene calls are TRBV11-2 and TRBJ1-5; weak D call: TRBD1 (5 bases). The V end lost 5 bases, the J end lost 0 bases, and 14 bases lay between the germline ends. The CDR3 extends over 16 amino acids. Germline assignment: CDR1 SGHAT and CDR2 FQNNGV. The CDR3 loop reads CASSHIRGSSNQPQHF. Written as DNA, the CDR3 is TGTGCCAGCAGCCACATCCGGGGGTCTAGCAATCAGCCCCAGCATTTT.

V gene TRBV7-9 combines with J gene TRBJ2-5; 8 nucleotides match TRBD2. Germline V gene data show CDR1 as SEHNR and CDR2 as FQNEAQ (reference sequence). Unmatched junction bases numbered 5, after V lost 4 bases and J lost 4 bases. This CDR3 has 14 residues. DNA for the CDR3: TGTGCCAGCAGCTCGGGACTAGGGGGAGAGACCCAGTACTTC. It encodes CASSSGLGGETQYF.

CDR3 coding DNA: TGCGCCAGCAGCCCCGGGACCGTCCGGGGTAATGAAAAACTGTTTTTT. This codes for CASSPGTVRGNEKLFF. The J gene is TRBJ1-4, the V gene TRBV4-1; D possibly corresponds to TRBD1 (5 bases). V gave up 4 bases and J gave up 4 bases, with 16 bases separating them. Germline lookup yields CDR1 MGHRA and CDR2 YSYEKL. CDR3 length: 16 residues.

This clone appeared a few times. The chain has TRBV28 and TRBJ1-5; D uncertain. This CDR3 is 15 amino acids long. The V end was cut by 8 bases, the J end by 4 bases, with 18 bases between. The germline V gene has CDR1 MDHEN and CDR2 SYDVKM. For the CDR3, the DNA is TGTGCCAGCTCCTTGCCCGGGAACGGAAATCAGCCCCAGCATTTT. It yields the protein CASSLPGNGNQPQHF.

The rearrangement uses TRBV9 and TRBJ2-5, with 7 positions matching TRBD1. V dropped 7 bases and J dropped 4; count of bases not matched to a gene: 13. This CDR3 is built from 15 residues. Germline loops: CDR1 SGDLS, CDR2 YYNGEE. CDR3 coding DNA: TGTGCCAGCGGATCGTACAGGGGCTCGGGAGAGACCCAGTACTTC. Protein product: CASGSYRGSGETQYF.

This chain links TRBV18 with TRBJ1-5, with 7 bases lining up with TRBD1. The trim removed 3 bases at V and 0 bases at J, leaving 8 bases unmatched. This CDR3 is built from 17 residues. Per the germline V gene, CDR1 is KGHSH and CDR2 is LQKENI. CDR3: CASSPIQGRNSNQPQHF. CDR3 DNA sequence: TGTGCCAGCTCACCGATACAGGGGCGGAATAGCAATCAGCCCCAGCATTTT.

The rearrangement uses TRBV6-1 and TRBJ1-6, with 7 bases aligning to TRBD1. The germline CDR1 and CDR2 sequences are MNHNS and SASEGT. The V segment lost 6 bases and the J segment 5 bases; nucleotides outside the gene matches: 7. The CDR3 extends over 15 amino acids. CDR3 coding DNA: TGTGCCAGCAGCGCTAGGGACAGCCATAATTCACCCCTCCACTTT. This gives the protein CASSARDSHNSPLHF.

The rearrangement links TRBV21-1 to TRBJ1-4; TRBD1, the table's D call, lacks a check against the DNA. TRBV21-1 is shown as a pseudogene. The CDR3 totals 22 residues. The CDR3 region is CASRSKVPYRGITSATNEKLFF. As DNA, the CDR3 is TGTGCCAGCAGGAGCAAAGTCCCCTACAGGGGAATCACCTCTGCAACTAATGAAAAACTGTTTTTT.

J is TRBJ2-7 and V is TRBV2; D gene unclear. Trimming pared 8 bases from V and 3 bases from J, leaving 5 bases between. From germline, CDR1 is SNHLY and CDR2 FYNNEI. The CDR3 consists of 10 residues. CDR3 sequence: CASGRYEQYV. CDR3 coding DNA: TGTGCCAGCGGGCGCTACGAGCAGTACGTC.

The chain combines TRBV7-8 with TRBJ1-4, with D perhaps matching TRBD1 (5 bases). With 3 bases removed from V and 8 bases from J, the gap between germline ends came to 16 bases. Germline CDR1 is SGHVS and CDR2 is FQNEAQ. This CDR3 comprises 15 residues. The CDR3 sequence: CASSFAGGIEEKLFF. Written as DNA, the CDR3 is TGTGCCAGCAGCTTTGCCGGGGGAATCGAGGAAAAACTGTTTTTT.

This clone was seen a few times. The identical CDR3 is also encoded by other nucleotide sequences in the sample. The CDR3: CASRLAGGGETQYF. CDR3 bases: TGTGCCAGTCGACTAGCGGGGGGCGGAGAGACCCAGTACTTC. The rearrangement uses TRBV14 and TRBJ2-5; 13 bases agree with TRBD2. Germline V lookup: CDR1 SGHDN, CDR2 FVKESK. V was pared by 9 bases and J by 4 bases, with 5 bases of the junction left unmatched. This CDR3 has 14 amino acids.

The rearrangement links TRBV30 to TRBJ1-2, with 7 bases identical to TRBD1. Germline CDR1 and CDR2: GTSNPN and SVGIG (reference sequence). Losses at the gene ends were 2 bases for V and 2 bases for J; bases not matched to a gene: 8. This CDR3 comprises 15 residues. CDR3 coding DNA: TGTGCCTGGAGTACAGGGACAGACAAAAACTATGGCTACACCTTC. This encodes CAWSTGTDKNYGYTF.

The rearrangement uses TRBV5-8 and TRBJ1-2; D remains unclear. The length of the CDR3 is 15 residues. Trimming shortened V by 4 bases and J by 8 bases, and 21 bases separated the two germline ends. The V gene's germline CDR1 is SGHTS and CDR2 YDEGEE. The chain's CDR3 is CASSPVDGDTGGYTF. The CDR3 coding sequence is TGTGCCAGCAGCCCCGTAGACGGCGATACCGGGGGCTACACCTTC.

This clone came up a few times. This rearrangement joins TRBV18 to TRBJ2-7, with 8 bases aligning to TRBD2. Germline V CDR1 and CDR2: KGHSH, LQKENI. The junction had 9 bases not matched to a gene; V was cut back by 2 bases and J by 6 bases. The CDR3 runs to 15 residues. This CDR3 reads CASSPSIAGTREQYF. The CDR3, as DNA: TGTGCCAGCTCACCATCGATAGCGGGAACTCGCGAGCAGTACTTC.